This is a list of T cell receptor beta chains from one sample in a study of blood T cell repertoires in COVID-19. Measured with immunoSEQ multiplex PCR; TCRdb has only the in-frame clones, and not every one. Found here are approximately 210,000 clones, approximately 85% of them singletons; the top ten hold approximately 5%. Sequenced input: peripheral blood. The receptors here all came from a woman in her 70s with active or convalescent COVID-19. Each CDR3 is given with its conserved first and last residue. A D gene is named only where the DNA matches it firmly. Expanded clones are given a class, and other clones once, few, many or no size at all.

abundance: .
j_gene: TRBJ2-1
d_gene: .
v_gene: TRBV4-1
CDR3aa: CASSQDAIGSDEQFF
CDR3nt: TGCGCCAGCAGCCAAGACGCCATCGGGTCCGATGAGCAGTTCTTC

abundance: .
j_gene: TRBJ2-1
d_gene: .
v_gene: TRBV5-1
CDR3aa: CASSLAEREMNEQFF
CDR3nt: TGCGCCAGCAGCTTGGCCGAACGGGAGATGAATGAGCAGTTCTTC

abundance: .
j_gene: TRBJ2-7
d_gene: .
v_gene: TRBV5-6
CDR3aa: CASSFSDYEQYF
CDR3nt: TGTGCCAGCAGCTTTAGCGACTACGAGCAGTACTTC

abundance: .
j_gene: TRBJ1-5
d_gene: .
v_gene: TRBV6-5
CDR3aa: CASSTGSVEPQHF
CDR3nt: TGTGCCAGCAGTACAGGTTCAGTAGAGCCCCAGCATTTT

abundance: .
j_gene: TRBJ2-1
d_gene: .
v_gene: TRBV5-1
CDR3aa: CASSSGPGAGEQFF
CDR3nt: TGCGCCAGCAGCTCTGGACCCGGGGCGGGGGAGCAGTTCTTC

abundance: .
j_gene: TRBJ2-6
d_gene: .
v_gene: TRBV5-1
CDR3aa: CASSLRGGGASGANVLTF
CDR3nt: TGCGCCAGCAGCTTGCGTGGGGGAGGAGCCTCTGGGGCCAACGTCCTGACTTTC

abundance: .
j_gene: TRBJ2-1
d_gene: TRBD2
v_gene: TRBV7-2
CDR3aa: CASSLRLLAAPYNEQFF
CDR3nt: TGTGCCAGCAGCTTAAGACTACTAGCGGCTCCTTACAATGAGCAGTTCTTC

abundance: .
j_gene: TRBJ2-5
d_gene: TRBD1
v_gene: TRBV10-3
CDR3aa: CAISESEAQGVETQYF
CDR3nt: TGTGCCATCAGTGAGTCGGAGGCCCAGGGGGTTGAGACCCAGTACTTC

abundance: .
j_gene: TRBJ2-5
d_gene: .
v_gene: TRBV5-5
CDR3aa: CASSFPPRVGRETQYF
CDR3nt: TGTGCCAGCAGCTTCCCCCCCAGGGTGGGGAGGGAGACCCAGTACTTC

abundance: .
j_gene: TRBJ1-4
d_gene: .
v_gene: TRBV2
CDR3aa: CASSDQGPYEKLFF
CDR3nt: TGTGCCAGCAGTGACCAGGGGCCCTATGAAAAACTGTTTTTT

abundance: .
j_gene: TRBJ2-1
d_gene: TRBD2
v_gene: TRBV24-1
CDR3aa: CATSFPSPTSGEDEQFF
CDR3nt: TGTGCCACCAGTTTCCCCTCCCCGACTAGCGGTGAGGATGAGCAGTTCTTC

abundance: .
j_gene: TRBJ1-2
d_gene: .
v_gene: TRBV7-3
CDR3aa: CASSNPPQGGYTF
CDR3nt: TGTGCCAGCAGCAACCCACCCCAGGGGGGCTACACCTTC

abundance: .
j_gene: TRBJ2-2
d_gene: TRBD2
v_gene: TRBV11-3
CDR3aa: CASSLAWPSGSSYTGELFF
CDR3nt: TGTGCCAGCAGCTTAGCTTGGCCTAGCGGGAGCTCGTACACCGGGGAGCTGTTTTTT

abundance: once
j_gene: TRBJ2-3
d_gene: TRBD2
v_gene: TRBV18
CDR3aa: CASSPLGASGADTQYF
CDR3nt: TGTGCCAGCTCACCACTTGGCGCTAGCGGGGCAGATACGCAGTATTTT

abundance: .
j_gene: TRBJ1-1
d_gene: TRBD1
v_gene: TRBV4-1
CDR3aa: CASSPRTGTGGMGNTEAFF
CDR3nt: TGCGCCAGCAGCCCCCGAACCGGGACAGGGGGTATGGGGAACACTGAAGCTTTCTTT

abundance: .
j_gene: TRBJ2-4
d_gene: .
v_gene: TRBV11-2
CDR3aa: CASSLDTRGSSNIQYF
CDR3nt: TGTGCCAGCAGCTTAGATACCAGGGGATCATCGAACATTCAGTACTTC

abundance: few
j_gene: TRBJ1-2
d_gene: .
v_gene: TRBV28
CDR3aa: CASRDNYRDYTF
CDR3nt: TGTGCCAGCAGGGACAACTACAGGGATTACACCTTC

abundance: .
j_gene: TRBJ2-3
d_gene: .
v_gene: TRBV30
CDR3aa: CAWSDGLFTDTQYF
CDR3nt: TGTGCCTGGAGTGACGGACTTTTCACAGATACGCAGTATTTT

abundance: .
j_gene: TRBJ1-5
d_gene: TRBD1
v_gene: TRBV5-1
CDR3aa: CASRRDSGFNQPQHF
CDR3nt: TGCGCCAGCAGAAGGGACAGTGGTTTTAATCAGCCCCAGCATTTT

abundance: few
j_gene: TRBJ2-6
d_gene: TRBD1
v_gene: TRBV3-1/TRBV3-2
CDR3aa: CASSPQGALANVLTF
CDR3nt: TGTGCCAGCAGCCCACAGGGGGCTCTGGCCAACGTCCTGACTTTC

abundance: .
j_gene: TRBJ1-2
d_gene: TRBD1
v_gene: TRBV11-2
CDR3aa: CASSLGQGIHGYTF
CDR3nt: TGTGCCAGCAGCTTAGGACAGGGAATACATGGCTACACCTTC

abundance: .
j_gene: TRBJ2-1
d_gene: TRBD2
v_gene: TRBV6-5
CDR3aa: CASRPGTSGRNEQFF
CDR3nt: TGTGCCAGCAGGCCTGGGACTAGCGGGAGGAATGAGCAGTTCTTC

abundance: .
j_gene: TRBJ2-3
d_gene: .
v_gene: TRBV19
CDR3aa: CASSRRDTGAADTQYF
CDR3nt: TGTGCCAGTAGTCGCCGGGACACCGGTGCGGCAGATACGCAGTATTTT

abundance: .
j_gene: TRBJ2-1
d_gene: .
v_gene: TRBV24-1
CDR3aa: CATSDQHSEQFF
CDR3nt: TGTGCCACCAGTGACCAACATTCGGAGCAGTTCTTC

abundance: .
j_gene: TRBJ2-1
d_gene: .
v_gene: TRBV19
CDR3aa: CASSIRGRPNNEQFF
CDR3nt: TGTGCCAGTAGTATAAGAGGGCGGCCGAACAATGAGCAGTTCTTC

abundance: .
j_gene: TRBJ1-1
d_gene: .
v_gene: TRBV30
CDR3aa: CAWSGSETNTEAFF
CDR3nt: TGTGCCTGGAGTGGTTCCGAGACAAACACTGAAGCTTTCTTT

abundance: few
j_gene: TRBJ1-1
d_gene: .
v_gene: TRBV7-9
CDR3aa: CASERGSGKEAFF
CDR3nt: TGTGCCAGCGAACGGGGAAGCGGGAAAGAAGCTTTCTTT

abundance: once
j_gene: TRBJ2-3
d_gene: .
v_gene: TRBV30
CDR3aa: CAWRRGGGNTQYF
CDR3nt: TGTGCCTGGAGGCGCGGTGGGGGGAATACGCAGTATTTT

abundance: .
j_gene: TRBJ2-7
d_gene: .
v_gene: TRBV15
CDR3aa: CATSILGAEAYEQYF
CDR3nt: TGTGCCACCAGCATATTGGGAGCGGAGGCCTACGAGCAGTACTTC

abundance: .
j_gene: TRBJ2-2
d_gene: .
v_gene: TRBV19
CDR3aa: CASSGAGGYGELFF
CDR3nt: TGTGCCAGTAGCGGGGCAGGGGGGTACGGGGAGCTGTTTTTT

abundance: .
j_gene: TRBJ2-6
d_gene: TRBD1
v_gene: TRBV2
CDR3aa: CASRRAGGTGANVLTF
CDR3nt: TGTGCCAGCAGGAGGGCAGGGGGAACTGGGGCCAACGTCCTGACTTTC

abundance: .
j_gene: TRBJ2-7
d_gene: .
v_gene: TRBV28
CDR3aa: CASTEEAPYEQYF
CDR3nt: TGTGCCAGCACCGAGGAGGCCCCCTACGAGCAGTACTTC

abundance: .
j_gene: TRBJ1-1
d_gene: TRBD1
v_gene: TRBV5-5
CDR3aa: CASSPAQGATEAFF
CDR3nt: TGTGCCAGCAGTCCCGCCCAGGGGGCAACTGAAGCTTTCTTT